The 31 T cell receptor beta chains reported below all come from one sample, sequenced in a study of shared clonotypes between healthy human individuals. The protocol was immunoSEQ multiplex PCR, while the TCRdb copy is restricted to in-frame clones and leaves out a portion. The sample lists roughly 1.4 million clones, 98% seen once, with roughly 0.35% in the top ten. Sequencing was done on a sample of naive CD4+ T cells sorted from blood. Subset given: CD45RA+ positively selected. The receptor set was obtained from a man younger than 40 in good health.

The rearrangement uses TRBV28 and TRBJ2-3; D is perhaps TRBD1 (5 bases). Germline V CDR1 and CDR2: MDHEN, SYDVKM. The CDR3 loop spans 14 amino acids. Trimming took 7 bases from V and 4 from J, leaving 15 bases between them. Here the CDR3 DNA reads TGTGCCAGCACAGGGCCCGAGGACCCAGATACGCAGTATTTT. Residues: CASTGPEDPDTQYF.

The chain employs TRBV5-1 and TRBJ2-1; no clear D gene. CDR1 and CDR2 from the germline V gene are SGHRS and YFSETQ. The length of the CDR3 is 15 residues. V was cut by 4 bases and J by 0 bases, with 11 bases left in between. DNA of the CDR3: TGCGCCAGCAGCCCTCGTTCGAGCTCCTACAATGAGCAGTTCTTC. The encoded protein is CASSPRSSSYNEQFF. The variable domain in full, completed from reference TRBV5-1 and TRBJ2-1, reads KAGVTQTPRYLIKTRGQQVTLSCSPISGHRSVSWYQQTPGQGLQFLFEYFSETQRNKGNFPGRFSGRQFSNSRSEMNVSTLELGDSALYLCASSPRSSSYNEQFFGPGTRLTVL.

J is TRBJ2-1 and V is TRBV27, with 11 bases that match TRBD1. The CDR3 sequence is 17 residues long. Germline lookup yields CDR1 MNHEY and CDR2 SMNVEV (reference sequence). Unmatched junction bases numbered 11, after V lost 3 bases and J lost 7 bases. The CDR3 reads CASSFFFGTGGGNEQFF. The CDR3 nucleotides are TGTGCCAGCAGTTTTTTCTTTGGGACAGGGGGTGGAAATGAGCAGTTCTTC.

The CDR3 region has the DNA TGCGCCAGCAGCGGGGGACAGGGCCCGAACGAGCAGTACTTC. It yields the protein CASSGGQGPNEQYF. The V call is TRBV5-1, the J call TRBJ2-7; 9 bases are shared with TRBD1. Unmatched junction bases numbered 7, after V lost 4 bases and J lost 5 bases. This CDR3 contains 14 residues. From germline, CDR1 is SGHRS and CDR2 YFSETQ.

The rearrangement joins TRBV5-1 to TRBJ2-2, with 9 bases matching TRBD2. The ends lost 4 bases at V and 3 bases at J; junction bases unmatched: 4. The germline V gene has CDR1 SGHRS and CDR2 YFSETQ. This CDR3 comprises 15 residues. Written as DNA, the CDR3 is TGCGCCAGCAGCAATAGCGGGAGTGACACCGGGGAGCTGTTTTTT. This gives the protein CASSNSGSDTGELFF.

J is TRBJ2-5 and V is TRBV25-1, with D perhaps TRBD2 (5 bases). Germline-derived CDR1 and CDR2 are MGHDK and SYGVNS. Trimming pared 1 base from V and 7 bases from J, leaving 16 bases between. The length of the CDR3 is 15 residues. The CDR3 loop reads CASSESRGREGTQYF. CDR3 DNA sequence: TGTGCCAGCAGTGAATCGAGAGGCAGAGAGGGGACCCAGTACTTC.

The rearrangement uses TRBV5-1 and TRBJ2-1, with 7 bases identical to TRBD2. The V gene end was trimmed by 4 bases and the J gene end by 6 bases; junction bases not matched to a gene: 19. Per the germline V gene, CDR1 is SGHRS and CDR2 is YFSETQ. The length of the CDR3 is 18 residues. The CDR3 spells CASSPYEGGRGLRNEQFF. The CDR3 nucleotides read TGCGCCAGCAGCCCCTACGAAGGCGGGAGAGGGTTGCGCAATGAGCAGTTCTTC.

The J gene is TRBJ2-5, the V gene TRBV7-6; 9 bases map to TRBD2. The CDR3 is 18 residues long. Germline V lookup: CDR1 SGHVS, CDR2 FNYEAQ. V trimming: 3 bases; J trimming: 2 bases; junction bases outside the gene matches: 13. CDR3 DNA: TGTGCCAGCAGCTTTCTGTCTTCTAGCGGGAACCTACAAGAGACCCAGTACTTC. Its translation: CASSFLSSSGNLQETQYF.

The rearrangement uses TRBV9 and TRBJ2-1; 7 positions agree with TRBD2. V was clipped by 4 bases and J by 7 bases; unmatched bases: 8. Germline V gives CDR1 SGDLS, CDR2 YYNGEE. The CDR3 sequence is 14 residues long. This chain's CDR3 is CASSKRTSENEQFF. CDR3 DNA: TGTGCCAGCAGCAAAAGGACTAGTGAGAATGAGCAGTTCTTC.

This clone was counted a single time. The chain is built from TRBV27 and TRBJ2-3; the D gene is possibly TRBD2 (6 bases). The V end lost 7 bases, the J end lost 2 bases, and 16 bases lay between the germline ends. The CDR3 runs 15 residues. Germline values: CDR1 MNHEY, CDR2 SMNVEV (reference sequence). CDR3 sequence reads: CASTHLRGATDTQYF. CDR3 DNA: TGTGCCAGCACCCATCTTCGCGGGGCCACAGATACGCAGTATTTT.

J is TRBJ2-5 and V is TRBV10-2; 9 nucleotides line up with TRBD1. This CDR3 contains 13 residues. In germline, CDR1 is WSHSY, CDR2 SAAADI. V trimming: 7 bases; J trimming: 2 bases; junction bases outside the gene matches: 2. Written as DNA, the CDR3 is TGCGCCAGCATCGGACAGGGGCAAGAGACCCAGTACTTC. Translated: CASIGQGQETQYF.

The rearrangement uses TRBV25-1 and TRBJ2-7, with unresolved D. CDR1 is MGHDK, CDR2 SYGVNS, per germline. This CDR3 has 11 residues. Between the trimmed V and J ends, which lost 8 bases and 6 bases, there was a span of 11 bases. The CDR3 here is CASAADPEQYF. CDR3 nucleotides: TGTGCCAGCGCGGCGGACCCCGAGCAGTACTTC.

In DNA, the CDR3 is TGTGCCAGCAGTGGGGAGGTTAGAGGCACTGAAGCTTTCTTT. Its translation: CASSGEVRGTEAFF. The rearrangement joins TRBV25-1 to TRBJ1-1, with D hard to call. This CDR3 spans 14 amino acids. Trimming left V 4 bases short and J 4 bases short, with 13 bases between. The germline CDR1 and CDR2 sequences are MGHDK and SYGVNS.

Concerning this clone itself: Other DNA sequences of this sample code for an identical CDR3. V is TRBV5-1 and J is TRBJ2-1; D possibly corresponds to TRBD1 (6 bases). Per the germline V gene, CDR1 is SGHRS and CDR2 is YFSETQ. This CDR3 has 12 residues. V was cut by 2 bases and J by 7 bases, with 7 bases left in between. The chain's CDR3 is CASSFTGNEQFF. The CDR3 coding sequence is TGCGCCAGCAGCTTCACAGGGAATGAGCAGTTCTTC.

The chain employs TRBV29-1 and TRBJ1-1; no clear D. V lost 4 bases and J 3 bases, leaving 12 bases between the germline ends. The CDR3 is 13 residues long. Germline-derived CDR1 and CDR2 are SQVTM and ANQGSEA. The CDR3 DNA reads TGCAGCGTTGCTGGCAGAGGTGACACTGAAGCTTTCTTT. This translates into CSVAGRGDTEAFF.

This chain links TRBV9 with TRBJ2-7; 9 nucleotides line up with TRBD1. This CDR3 contains 16 residues. Looked up from germline, CDR1 is SGDLS and CDR2 is YYNGEE. Trimming removed 4 bases from V and 6 bases from J; junction bases left unmatched: 14. CDR3 bases: TGTGCCAGCAGCTCACCGATGGGGACAGGGTTCGGCGAGCAGTACTTC. It encodes CASSSPMGTGFGEQYF.

As concerns this clone: Other nucleotide sequences in the sample specify the same CDR3. The chain recombines TRBV28 with TRBJ2-5; 11 bases align to TRBD2. This CDR3 is 14 amino acids long. The germline CDR1 and CDR2 sequences are MDHEN and SYDVKM. J gave up 5 bases and V 5 bases, and 4 bases lay outside the gene matches. The CDR3 coding sequence is TGTGCCAGCAGTCGCCTAGCGGGGGGTGAGACCCAGTACTTC. The encoded protein is CASSRLAGGETQYF. Full variable domain (missing parts from reference TRBV28 and TRBJ2-5): DVKVTQSSRYLVKRTGEKVFLECVQDMDHENMFWYRQDPGLGLRLIYFSYDVKMKEKGDIPEGYSVSREKKERFSLILESASTNQTSMYLCASSRLAGGETQYFGPGTRLLVL.

The chain is built from TRBV10-1 and TRBJ2-7; 9 bases are a match to TRBD2. Germline CDR1 and CDR2: WNHNN and SYGVQD (reference sequence). The CDR3 has 15 amino acids. V shed 6 bases, J shed 1 base, and the junction held 7 bases outside the gene matches. CDR3 amino acids: CASSSSGSPSYEQYF. The DNA for the CDR3 is TGCGCCAGCAGCAGTAGCGGGAGCCCGTCCTACGAGCAGTACTTC.

The chain carries TRBV9 and TRBJ1-3, with 7 bases aligning to TRBD1. The length of the CDR3 is 17 residues. Germline V gene data show CDR1 as SGDLS and CDR2 as YYNGEE. V lost 3 bases and J lost 8; bases outside the gene matches: 17. In nucleotides, the CDR3 is TGTGCCAGCAGCGCGACCCCCGGGGGGGACAGTGTGCACACCATATATTTT. Protein sequence: CASSATPGGDSVHTIYF. Complete variable domain (other parts from reference TRBV9 and TRBJ1-3): DSGVTQTPKHLITATGQRVTLRCSPRSGDLSVYWYQQSLDQGLQFLIQYYNGEERAKGNILERFSAQQFPDLHSELNLSSLELGDSALYFCASSATPGGDSVHTIYFGEGSWLTVV.

The chain joins TRBV5-1 to TRBJ1-1; 10 bases are shared with TRBD1. The CDR3 length is 16 residues. The V gene end was trimmed by 3 bases and the J gene end by 3 bases; junction bases not matched to a gene: 8. The V gene's germline CDR1 is SGHRS and CDR2 YFSETQ. The CDR3 sequence: CASSYLGDRGYTEAFF. The CDR3 DNA reads TGCGCCAGCAGCTACCTCGGGGACAGGGGTTACACTGAAGCTTTCTTT.

This sequence joins TRBV10-3 and TRBJ2-7; TRBD2 matches at 7 bases. V lost 3 bases, J lost 3 bases, and 8 bases stayed unmatched. This CDR3 has 15 residues. Germline V gives CDR1 ENHRY, CDR2 SYGVKD. The DNA of the CDR3 is TGTGCCATCAGTGAAATCGCGCGGGAGTTCTACGAGCAGTACTTC. Translation: CAISEIAREFYEQYF.

The rearrangement joins TRBV29-1 to TRBJ2-1, with D unclear. The germline gives CDR1 SQVTM, CDR2 ANQGSEA. V lost 4 bases and J lost 1, with 17 bases in between. This CDR3 is built from 16 residues. The DNA of the CDR3 is TGCAGCGTTGTTGTCCTGCGGTTACCTTCCTACAATGAGCAGTTCTTC. Its translation: CSVVVLRLPSYNEQFF.

The V gene is TRBV14, the J gene TRBJ2-7; 10 nucleotides line up with TRBD1. The CDR3 spans 14 residues. Looked up from germline, CDR1 is SGHDN and CDR2 is FVKESK. Losses at the gene ends were 5 bases for V and 4 bases for J; bases not matched to a gene: 5. This CDR3 is CASSRRTGGYEQYF. CDR3 coding DNA: TGTGCCAGCAGCAGAAGGACAGGGGGGTACGAGCAGTACTTC.

The chain employs TRBV10-3 and TRBJ2-7, with D maybe TRBD1 (5 bases). CDR3 length equals 11 residues. Germline assignment: CDR1 ENHRY and CDR2 SYGVKD. Trimming shortened V by 6 bases and J by 3 bases, and 6 bases separated the two germline ends. Written as DNA, the CDR3 is TGTGCCATCAGGGACATCTACGAGCAGTACTTC. Protein product: CAIRDIYEQYF.

The gene calls are TRBV15 and TRBJ1-2; weak D call: TRBD1 (5 bases). The V gene lost 3 bases and the J gene lost 7 bases, with 15 bases spanning the gap. The CDR3 sequence is 14 residues long. Germline CDR1 reads LNHNV; CDR2 reads YYDKDF (reference sequence). CDR3 sequence: CATSRTVARAGYTF. CDR3 nucleotide sequence: TGTGCCACCAGCAGGACAGTTGCGAGGGCTGGCTACACCTTC.

The V gene is TRBV15, the J gene TRBJ2-7; D is unresolved. Trimming removed 0 bases at V and 5 bases at J, with 11 bases between. There are 14 residues in the CDR3. Germline V gene sequence: CDR1 LNHNV, CDR2 YYDKDF (reference sequence). The CDR3 bases are TGTGCCACCAGCAGAGAAATGCCGTTCCACGAGCAGTACTTC. Protein sequence: CATSREMPFHEQYF.

This chain joins TRBV5-1 and TRBJ1-2, with 7 bases lining up with TRBD1. CDR1 is SGHRS, CDR2 YFSETQ, per germline. This CDR3 has 14 residues. With 4 bases clipped from V and 4 bases from J, the junction kept 7 bases outside the gene matches. CDR3 sequence reads: CASSGTRGTYGYTF. The CDR3 DNA is TGCGCCAGCAGCGGAACCAGGGGGACCTATGGCTACACCTTC.

The chain uses TRBV5-1 and TRBJ2-1; no firm D call. CDR1 and CDR2 from the germline V gene are SGHRS and YFSETQ. Trimming took off 6 bases at V and 3 bases at J, with 4 bases between the two ends. The CDR3 sequence is 11 residues long. The chain's CDR3 is CASTDYNEQFF. The CDR3 coding sequence is TGCGCCAGCACGGACTACAATGAGCAGTTCTTC.

The rearrangement links TRBV29-1 to TRBJ2-6, with a possible D match to TRBD1 (6 bases). CDR3 size: 16 residues. The germline V and J ends were trimmed by 1 base and 0 bases, with 10 bases remaining between them. Germline-derived CDR1 and CDR2 are SQVTM and ANQGSEA. Here the CDR3 reads CSVEGQGSSGANVLTF. The DNA for the CDR3 is TGCAGCGTTGAAGGGCAGGGGAGCTCTGGGGCCAACGTCCTGACTTTC.

V and J are TRBV18 and TRBJ2-7; no clear D. The CDR3 runs 11 residues. The V end lost 3 bases, the J end lost 7 bases, and 7 bases lay between the germline ends. Germline CDR1 KGHSH, CDR2 LQKENI. The CDR3 region is CASSPLEEQYF. The DNA for the CDR3 is TGTGCCAGCTCACCCTTGGAGGAGCAGTACTTC.

The CDR3 nucleotides read TGCGCCAGCAGCTACCTAAGCGGGAGTGGCTACGAGCAGTACTTC. It yields the protein CASSYLSGSGYEQYF. V usage is TRBV5-1 and J usage is TRBJ2-7; 8 bases line up with TRBD2. The CDR3 contains 15 residues. CDR1 SGHRS and CDR2 YFSETQ come from the germline V gene. The J segment lost 3 bases and the V segment lost 3 bases, leaving 8 bases of the junction unmatched.